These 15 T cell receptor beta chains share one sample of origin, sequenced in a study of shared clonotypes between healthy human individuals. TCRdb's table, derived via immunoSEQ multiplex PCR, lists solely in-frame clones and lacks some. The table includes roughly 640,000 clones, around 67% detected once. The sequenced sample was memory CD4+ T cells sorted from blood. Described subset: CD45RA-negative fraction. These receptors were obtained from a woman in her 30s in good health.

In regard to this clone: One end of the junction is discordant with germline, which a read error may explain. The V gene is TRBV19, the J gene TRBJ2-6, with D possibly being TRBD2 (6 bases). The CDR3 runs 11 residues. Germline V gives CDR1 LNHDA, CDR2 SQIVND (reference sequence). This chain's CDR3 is CGSSGANVLTF. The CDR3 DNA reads TGCGGGAGCTCTGGGGCCAACGTCCTGACTTTC.

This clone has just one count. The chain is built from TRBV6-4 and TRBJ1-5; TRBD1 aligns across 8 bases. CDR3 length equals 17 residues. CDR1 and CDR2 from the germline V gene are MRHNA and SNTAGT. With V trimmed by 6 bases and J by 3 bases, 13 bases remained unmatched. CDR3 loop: CASSTGDGQGFNQPQHF. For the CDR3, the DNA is TGTGCCAGCAGCACCGGAGATGGACAGGGATTCAATCAGCCCCAGCATTTT.

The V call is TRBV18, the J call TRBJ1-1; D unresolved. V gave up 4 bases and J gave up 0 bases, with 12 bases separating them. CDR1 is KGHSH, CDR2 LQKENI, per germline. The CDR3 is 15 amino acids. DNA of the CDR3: TGTGCCAGCTCACAACGGGAGGTCATGAACACTGAAGCTTTCTTT. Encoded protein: CASSQREVMNTEAFF.

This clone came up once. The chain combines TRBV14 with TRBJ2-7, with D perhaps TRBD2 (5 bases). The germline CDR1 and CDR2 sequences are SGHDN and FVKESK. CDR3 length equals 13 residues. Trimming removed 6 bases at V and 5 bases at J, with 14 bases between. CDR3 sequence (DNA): TGTGCCAGCAGATTATCTATAGCGAACGAGCAGTACTTC. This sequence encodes CASRLSIANEQYF.

CDR3 DNA sequence: TGTGCCAGCAGCCCGGGACAGGGAGCACCGGGGGAGCTGTTTTTT. This gives the protein CASSPGQGAPGELFF. The chain has TRBV2 and TRBJ2-2; 9 nucleotides align to TRBD1. The germline CDR1 and CDR2 sequences are SNHLY and FYNNEI. This CDR3 contains 15 residues. The trim removed 6 bases at V and 8 bases at J, leaving 10 bases unmatched.

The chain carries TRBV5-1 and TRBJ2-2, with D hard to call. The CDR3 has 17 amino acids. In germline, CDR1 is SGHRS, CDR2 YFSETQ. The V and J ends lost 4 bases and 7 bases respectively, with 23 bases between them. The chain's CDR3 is CASSTQEAIGPGGELFF. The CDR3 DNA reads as TGCGCCAGCAGCACCCAAGAAGCGATTGGGCCCGGCGGGGAGCTGTTTTTT.

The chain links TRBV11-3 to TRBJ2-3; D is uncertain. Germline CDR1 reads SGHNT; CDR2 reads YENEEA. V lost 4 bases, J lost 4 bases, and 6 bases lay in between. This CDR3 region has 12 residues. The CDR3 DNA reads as TGTGCCAGCAGCTCAACAGCAGATACGCAGTATTTT. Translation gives CASSSTADTQYF.

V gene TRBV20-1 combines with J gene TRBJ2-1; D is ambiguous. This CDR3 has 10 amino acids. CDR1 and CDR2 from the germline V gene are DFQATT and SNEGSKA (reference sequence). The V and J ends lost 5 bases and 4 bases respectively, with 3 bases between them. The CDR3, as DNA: TGCAGTGCTGAATACAATGAGCAGTTCTTC. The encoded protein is CSAEYNEQFF.

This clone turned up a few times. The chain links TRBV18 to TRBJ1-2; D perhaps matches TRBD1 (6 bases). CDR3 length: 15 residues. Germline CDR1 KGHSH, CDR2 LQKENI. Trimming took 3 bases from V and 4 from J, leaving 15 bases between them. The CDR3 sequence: CASSPGQGMVYGYTF. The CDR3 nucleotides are TGTGCCAGCTCACCGGGGCAGGGGATGGTCTATGGCTACACCTTC. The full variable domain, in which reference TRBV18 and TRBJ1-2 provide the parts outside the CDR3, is NAGVMQNPRHLVRRRGQEARLRCSPMKGHSHVYWYRQLPEEGLKFMVYLQKENIIDESGMPKERFSAEFPKEGPSILRIQQVVRGDSAAYFCASSPGQGMVYGYTFGSGTRLTVV.

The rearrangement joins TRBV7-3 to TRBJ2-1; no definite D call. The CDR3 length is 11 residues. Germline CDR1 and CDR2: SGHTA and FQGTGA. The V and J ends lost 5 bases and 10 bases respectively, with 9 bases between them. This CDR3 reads CASSLPVEQFF. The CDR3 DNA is TGTGCCAGCAGCCTCCCAGTCGAGCAGTTCTTC.

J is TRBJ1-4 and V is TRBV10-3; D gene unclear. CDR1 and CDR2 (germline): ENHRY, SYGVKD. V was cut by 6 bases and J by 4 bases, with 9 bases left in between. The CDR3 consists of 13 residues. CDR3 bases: TGTGCCATCAGGAACAGTGTTAATGAAAAACTGTTTTTT. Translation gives CAIRNSVNEKLFF.

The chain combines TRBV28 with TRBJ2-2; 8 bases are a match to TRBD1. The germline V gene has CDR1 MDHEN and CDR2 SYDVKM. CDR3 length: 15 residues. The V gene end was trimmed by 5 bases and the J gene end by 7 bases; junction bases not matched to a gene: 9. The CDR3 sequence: CASSGQGARIGELFF. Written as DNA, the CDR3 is TGTGCCAGCAGTGGGCAGGGGGCAAGGATCGGGGAGCTGTTTTTT.

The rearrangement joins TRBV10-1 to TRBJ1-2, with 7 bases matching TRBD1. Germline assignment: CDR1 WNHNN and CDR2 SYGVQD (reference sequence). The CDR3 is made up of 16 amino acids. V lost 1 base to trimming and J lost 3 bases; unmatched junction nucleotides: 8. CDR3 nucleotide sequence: TGCGCCAGCAGTGAGTACAGGGGCGTTCCCCACTATGGCTACACCTTC. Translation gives CASSEYRGVPHYGYTF.

For the CDR3, the DNA is TGTGCCAGCAGCTTGGCCCGGGACCCCGGCTACGAGCAGTACTTC. It yields the protein CASSLARDPGYEQYF. The V and J genes are TRBV5-8 and TRBJ2-7; D might be TRBD1 or TRBD2, each matching 5 bases. This CDR3 is 15 amino acids long. The V gene lost 0 bases and the J gene lost 3 bases, with 13 bases spanning the gap. Germline CDR1 is SGHTS and CDR2 is YDEGEE.

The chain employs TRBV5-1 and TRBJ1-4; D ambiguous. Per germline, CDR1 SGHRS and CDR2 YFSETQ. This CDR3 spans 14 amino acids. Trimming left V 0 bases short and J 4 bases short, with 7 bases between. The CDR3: CASSLVGSNEKLFF. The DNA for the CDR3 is TGCGCCAGCAGCTTGGTAGGGAGTAATGAAAAACTGTTTTTT.